This is a list of T cell receptor beta chains from one sample in a study of CD8 T cells in ankylosing spondylitis. One entry per CDR3 protein, called by TCRdb with MiXCR from the 5' RACE reads. The sample contains about 140,000 distinct CDR3 sequences, about 8% of which appear only once. The sequencing sample was made of synovial fluid, either unsorted or a sorted T cell fraction (not recorded which). These receptors were obtained from a male donor with ankylosing spondylitis. Each CDR3 is given without its conserved first and last residue. D genes are given only for firm matches. Where a row states a size, it is once, few, many or the class of an expanded clone; other rows omit it.

V gene	clone size	J gene	D gene	CDR3 protein
TRBV6-5	few	TRBJ1-5	NA	ASSYGGRQPQH
TRBV7-2	few	TRBJ2-1	NA	ASSFRTGYNEQF
TRBV10-3	few	TRBJ2-5	NA	AISGHRLGETQY
TRBV20-1	few	TRBJ2-2	TRBD1	SARTQGDGELF
TRBV7-2	many	TRBJ1-4	NA	ASSFRAGNEKLF
TRBV20-1	NA	TRBJ2-3	NA	SGFPGGADTQY
TRBV29-1	few	TRBJ1-1	TRBD1	SVPGTGLHKAF
TRBV5-1	many	TRBJ2-1	TRBD2	ASSPSAGGLYNEQF
TRBV4-2	NA	TRBJ2-3	NA	ASGQNSNTDTQY
TRBV11-2	NA	TRBJ2-2	NA	ASTSTRGQGVISGAGELF
TRBV2	many	TRBJ2-1	NA	ASSLDSGAYNEQF
TRBV20-1	medium-sized	TRBJ2-1	NA	SGGLYNEQF
TRBV20-1	many	TRBJ2-1	TRBD2	SARAGLAGGRWDEQF
TRBV27	many	TRBJ2-7	NA	ASSFSANKVIYYEQY
TRBV20-1	few	TRBJ2-5	NA	SASRGGGETQY
TRBV6-2/TRBV6-3	many	TRBJ1-5	NA	ASSFIPHNQPQH
TRBV30	few	TRBJ2-3	NA	AWSAAAGTDTQY
TRBV28	many	TRBJ2-3	TRBD2	ASSPTSGTDTQY
TRBV7-2	many	TRBJ1-1	NA	ASNRKSNTEAF
TRBV6-5	NA	TRBJ2-6	NA	ASSYVGVGANVLT
TRBV15	NA	TRBJ2-2	NA	ATSWGNTGELF
TRBV4-2	NA	TRBJ2-5	NA	ASSQGRDGQETQY
TRBV14	few	TRBJ2-3	NA	ASSPLLDTDTQY
TRBV3-1	many	TRBJ2-7	TRBD1	ASSSQGVHEQY